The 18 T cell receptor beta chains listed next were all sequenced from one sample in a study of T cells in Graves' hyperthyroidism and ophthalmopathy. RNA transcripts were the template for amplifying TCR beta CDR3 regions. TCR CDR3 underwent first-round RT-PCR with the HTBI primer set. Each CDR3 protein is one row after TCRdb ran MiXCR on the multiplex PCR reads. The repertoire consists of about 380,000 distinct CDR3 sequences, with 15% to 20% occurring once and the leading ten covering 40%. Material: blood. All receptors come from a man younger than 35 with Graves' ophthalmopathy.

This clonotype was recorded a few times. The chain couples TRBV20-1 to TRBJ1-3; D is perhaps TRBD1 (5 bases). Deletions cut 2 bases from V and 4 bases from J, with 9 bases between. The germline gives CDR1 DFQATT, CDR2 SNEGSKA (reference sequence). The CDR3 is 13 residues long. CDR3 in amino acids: CSARSGGGNTIYF. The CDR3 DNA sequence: TGCAGTGCTAGATCTGGGGGAGGAAACACCATATATTTT.

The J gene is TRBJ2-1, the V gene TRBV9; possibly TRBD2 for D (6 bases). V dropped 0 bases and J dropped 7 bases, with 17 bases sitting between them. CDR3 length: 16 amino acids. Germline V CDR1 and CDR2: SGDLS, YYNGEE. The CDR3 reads CASSVDWEDPWNEQFF. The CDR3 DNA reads TGTGCCAGCAGCGTAGACTGGGAGGACCCATGGAATGAGCAGTTCTTC.

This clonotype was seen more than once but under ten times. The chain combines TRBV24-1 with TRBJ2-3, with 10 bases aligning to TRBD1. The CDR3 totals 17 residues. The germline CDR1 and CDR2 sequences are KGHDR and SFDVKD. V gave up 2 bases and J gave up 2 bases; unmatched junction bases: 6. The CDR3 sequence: CATSDWGQGTYTDTQYF. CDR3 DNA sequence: TGTGCCACCAGTGATTGGGGACAGGGGACGTACACAGATACGCAGTATTTT.

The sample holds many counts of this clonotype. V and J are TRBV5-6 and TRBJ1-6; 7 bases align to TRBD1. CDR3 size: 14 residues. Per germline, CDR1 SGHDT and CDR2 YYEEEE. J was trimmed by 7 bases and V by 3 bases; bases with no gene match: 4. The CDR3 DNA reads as TGTGCCAGCAGCTACGGGACAGCCAATTCACCCCTCCACTTT. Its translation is CASSYGTANSPLHF.

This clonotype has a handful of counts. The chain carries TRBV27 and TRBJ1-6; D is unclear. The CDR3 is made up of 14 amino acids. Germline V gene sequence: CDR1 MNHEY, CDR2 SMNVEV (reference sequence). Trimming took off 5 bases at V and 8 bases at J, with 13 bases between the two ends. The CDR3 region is CASSATASYSPLHF. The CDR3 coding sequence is TGTGCCAGCAGTGCCACAGCATCCTATTCACCCCTCCACTTT.

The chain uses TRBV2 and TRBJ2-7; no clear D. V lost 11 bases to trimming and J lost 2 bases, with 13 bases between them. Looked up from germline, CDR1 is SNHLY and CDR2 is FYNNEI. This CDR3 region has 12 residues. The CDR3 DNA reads TGTGCCTCTGGGCGGTCCCCCTACGAGCAGTACTTC. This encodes CASGRSPYEQYF.

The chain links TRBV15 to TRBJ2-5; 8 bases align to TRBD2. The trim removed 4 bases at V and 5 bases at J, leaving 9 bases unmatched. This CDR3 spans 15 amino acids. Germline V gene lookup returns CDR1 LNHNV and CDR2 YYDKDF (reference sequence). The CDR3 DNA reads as TGTGCCACCAGCATTCCTTCTGGACTAGCTGAGACCCAGTACTTC. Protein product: CATSIPSGLAETQYF.

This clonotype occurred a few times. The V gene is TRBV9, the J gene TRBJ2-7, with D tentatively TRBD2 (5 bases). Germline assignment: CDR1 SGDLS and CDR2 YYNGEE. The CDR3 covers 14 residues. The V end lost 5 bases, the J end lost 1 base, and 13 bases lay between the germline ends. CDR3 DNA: TGTGCCAGCAGAAGGAGGCCCCCATCCTACGAGCAGTACTTC. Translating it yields CASRRRPPSYEQYF.

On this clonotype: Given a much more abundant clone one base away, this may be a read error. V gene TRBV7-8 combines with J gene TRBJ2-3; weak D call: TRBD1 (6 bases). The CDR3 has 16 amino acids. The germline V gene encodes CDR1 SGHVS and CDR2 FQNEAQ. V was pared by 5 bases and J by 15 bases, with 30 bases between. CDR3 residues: CASSQGAGDRTDTRYF. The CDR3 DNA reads TGTGCCAGCAGCCAAGGAGCAGGGGATCGAACAGATACGCGATATTTT.

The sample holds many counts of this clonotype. CDR3 nucleotides: TGTGCCAGCACCTCTGGGACTAGCGGGGGAAACTGGGATGAGCAGTTCTTC. Amino acid sequence: CASTSGTSGGNWDEQFF. This sequence joins TRBV28 and TRBJ2-1; TRBD2 aligns across 14 bases. The CDR3 extends over 17 amino acids. Germline V lookup: CDR1 MDHEN, CDR2 SYDVKM. V gave up 7 bases and J gave up 8 bases; unmatched junction bases: 13.

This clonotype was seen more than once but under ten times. CDR3 nucleotide sequence: TGTGCCAGCAGTCCTATATCTGGGACAGGAGGGCGAAACACCATATATTTT. Residues: CASSPISGTGGRNTIYF. The chain links TRBV9 to TRBJ1-3, with 8 bases that match TRBD1. CDR3 size: 17 residues. Germline V gene data show CDR1 as SGDLS and CDR2 as YYNGEE. Losses at the gene ends were 5 bases for V and 5 bases for J; bases not matched to a gene: 15. Combining the CDR3 with reference TRBV9 and TRBJ1-3 gives the whole variable domain DSGVTQTPKHLITATGQRVTLRCSPRSGDLSVYWYQQSLDQGLQFLIQYYNGEERAKGNILERFSAQQFPDLHSELNLSSLELGDSALYFCASSPISGTGGRNTIYFGEGSWLTVV.

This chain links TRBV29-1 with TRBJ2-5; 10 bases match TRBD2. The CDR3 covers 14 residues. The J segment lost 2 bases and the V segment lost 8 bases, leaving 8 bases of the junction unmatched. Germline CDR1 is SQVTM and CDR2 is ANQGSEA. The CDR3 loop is CSTTAGGTQETQYF. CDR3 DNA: TGCAGCACAACAGCGGGGGGGACACAAGAGACCCAGTACTTC. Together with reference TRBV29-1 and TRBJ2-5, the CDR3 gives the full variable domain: SAVISQKPSRDICQRGTSLTIQCQVDSQVTMMFWYRQQPGQSLTLIATANQGSEATYESGFVIDKFPISRPNLTFSTLTVSNMSPEDSSIYLCSTTAGGTQETQYFGPGTRLLVL.

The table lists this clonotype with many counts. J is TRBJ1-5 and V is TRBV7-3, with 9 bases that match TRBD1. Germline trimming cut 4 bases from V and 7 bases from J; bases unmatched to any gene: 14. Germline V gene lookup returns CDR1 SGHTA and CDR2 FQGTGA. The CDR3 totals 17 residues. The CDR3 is CASSSAADRGSLQPQHF. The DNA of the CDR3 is TGTGCCAGCAGCTCAGCGGCCGACAGGGGGTCGCTCCAGCCCCAGCATTTT.

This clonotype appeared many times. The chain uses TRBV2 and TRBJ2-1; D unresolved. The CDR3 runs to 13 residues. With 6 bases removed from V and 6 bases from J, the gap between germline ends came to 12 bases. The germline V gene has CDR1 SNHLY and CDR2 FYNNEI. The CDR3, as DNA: TGTGCCAGCAGCCGTTCCCGTTTCAATGAGCAGTTCTTC. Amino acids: CASSRSRFNEQFF. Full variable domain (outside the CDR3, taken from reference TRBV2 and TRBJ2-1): EPEVTQTPSHQVTQMGQEVILRCVPISNHLYFYWYRQILGQKVEFLVSFYNNEISEKSEIFDDQFSVERPDGSNFTLKIRSTKLEDSAMYFCASSRSRFNEQFFGPGTRLTVL.

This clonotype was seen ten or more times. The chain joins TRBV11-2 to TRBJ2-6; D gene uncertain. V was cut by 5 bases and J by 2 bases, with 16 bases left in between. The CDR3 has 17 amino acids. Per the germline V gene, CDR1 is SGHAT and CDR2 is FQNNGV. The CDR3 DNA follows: TGTGCCAGCAGCCGAGCCCCACGTTCGACTGGGGCCAACGTCCTGACTTTC. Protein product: CASSRAPRSTGANVLTF.

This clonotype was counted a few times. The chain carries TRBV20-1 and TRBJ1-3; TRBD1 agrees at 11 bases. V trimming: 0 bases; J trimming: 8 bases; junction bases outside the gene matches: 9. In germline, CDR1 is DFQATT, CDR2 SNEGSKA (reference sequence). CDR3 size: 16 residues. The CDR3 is CSARDSDRGLGDTIYF. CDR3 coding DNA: TGCAGTGCTAGAGACTCGGACAGGGGGCTTGGTGACACCATATATTTT.

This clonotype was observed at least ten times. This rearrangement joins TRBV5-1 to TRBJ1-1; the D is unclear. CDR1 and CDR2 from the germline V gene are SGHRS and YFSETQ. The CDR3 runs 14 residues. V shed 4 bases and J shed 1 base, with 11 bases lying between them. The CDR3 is CASSHRAPNTEAFF. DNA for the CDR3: TGCGCCAGCAGCCACCGGGCTCCGAACACTGAAGCTTTCTTT.

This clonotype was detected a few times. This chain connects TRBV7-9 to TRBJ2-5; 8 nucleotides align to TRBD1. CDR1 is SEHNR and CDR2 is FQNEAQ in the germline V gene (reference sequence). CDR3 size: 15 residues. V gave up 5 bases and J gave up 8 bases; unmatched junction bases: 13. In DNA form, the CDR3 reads TGTGCCAGCAGCCCAACGCCCGGACAGGGTAACACCCAGTACTTC. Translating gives CASSPTPGQGNTQYF.